Following are 32 T cell receptor beta chains from one sample sequenced in a study of OX40 agonist ivuxolimab in advanced cancers. Data came from immunoSEQ multiplex PCR; TCRdb stores just in-frame clones and leaves some out. In the table there are tens of thousands of clones, around 93% of which are singletons. This specimen was CD4+ or CD8+ T cells sorted from blood, taken in a trial of the OX40 agonist ivuxolimab. Receptors originate from an adult with an advanced solid tumor such as melanoma, head and neck, liver or kidney cancer.

V is TRBV5-5 and J is TRBJ2-7, with TRBD2 matching over 10 bases. Per the germline V gene, CDR1 is SGHKS and CDR2 is YYEKEE (reference sequence). This CDR3 has 16 amino acids. The trim removed 0 bases at V and 4 bases at J, leaving 7 bases unmatched. The CDR3 nucleotides read TGTGCCAGCAGCTTGGTGGCTAGCGGGAGCACATACGAGCAGTACTTC. Residues: CASSLVASGSTYEQYF.

The chain carries TRBV19 and TRBJ1-1; D possibly corresponds to TRBD1 (5 bases). From germline, CDR1 is LNHDA and CDR2 SQIVND (reference sequence). This CDR3 has 13 residues. The germline V and J ends were trimmed by 11 bases and 0 bases, with 13 bases remaining between them. As DNA, the CDR3 is TGTGCCGTGGGGGATTCGCTGAACACTGAAGCTTTCTTT. Protein: CAVGDSLNTEAFF.

The chain carries TRBV4-1 and TRBJ1-3, with TRBD1 identical over 8 bases. The ends lost 5 bases at V and 3 bases at J; junction bases unmatched: 6. CDR3 length: 15 amino acids. Germline loops: CDR1 MGHRA, CDR2 YSYEKL. CDR3 region: CASSADRDFGNTIYF. The CDR3 nucleotides read TGCGCCAGCAGCGCGGACAGGGACTTTGGAAACACCATATATTTT.

This clone appeared a single time. The V gene is TRBV2, the J gene TRBJ2-1; D could derive from TRBD1 or TRBD2 (5 bases each). V was pared by 8 bases and J by 9 bases, with 11 bases between. The germline V gene encodes CDR1 SNHLY and CDR2 FYNNEI. There are 11 residues in the CDR3. Written as DNA, the CDR3 is TGTGCCAGCTTTGATGGGACTGAGCAGTTCTTC. It codes for CASFDGTEQFF.

V usage is TRBV28 and J usage is TRBJ1-3; possible D gene TRBD1, 5 bases. The CDR3 has 17 amino acids. Trimming removed 8 bases from V and 4 bases from J, with 24 bases in between. Germline CDR1 MDHEN, CDR2 SYDVKM. The CDR3 region is CASDSLRRGEIGNTIYF. In DNA form, the CDR3 reads TGTGCCAGCGATTCTCTTCGGCGGGGGGAAATCGGAAACACCATATATTTT.

This clone is a singleton in its sample. The chain couples TRBV6-1 to TRBJ2-3; TRBD2 matches at 8 bases. After removal of 2 bases from V and 1 base from J, the junction contained 5 bases not matched to a gene. Per the germline V gene, CDR1 is MNHNS and CDR2 is SASEGT. CDR3 length equals 16 residues. The CDR3 reads CASSERWGLGTDTQYF. The CDR3 DNA follows: TGTGCCAGCAGTGAAAGGTGGGGACTAGGCACAGATACGCAGTATTTT.

V gene TRBV28 combines with J gene TRBJ1-1; 9 bases map to TRBD1. Per germline, CDR1 MDHEN and CDR2 SYDVKM. The CDR3 is 14 residues long. Trimming took 3 bases from V and 5 from J; bases not matched to a gene: 4. CDR3 protein: CASSLDRGGTEAFF. DNA of the CDR3: TGTGCCAGCAGTTTGGACAGGGGTGGGACTGAAGCTTTCTTT.

The gene calls are TRBV14 and TRBJ2-1; D is uncertain. With 0 bases removed from V and 3 bases from J, the gap between germline ends came to 3 bases. The length of the CDR3 is 13 residues. The germline CDR1 and CDR2 sequences are SGHDN and FVKESK. Here the CDR3 DNA reads TGTGCCAGCAGCCAAGAGAGCTACAATGAGCAGTTCTTC. It specifies CASSQESYNEQFF.

V and J are TRBV7-9 and TRBJ1-2; TRBD1 matches at 9 bases. The CDR3 is 17 residues long. Germline V lookup: CDR1 SEHNR, CDR2 FQNEAQ (reference sequence). With 5 bases clipped from V and 3 bases from J, the junction kept 13 bases outside the gene matches. CDR3 nucleotide sequence: TGTGCCAGCAGCCCCTGGGGACAGGGAGCAGCCCACTATGGCTACACCTTC. Amino acid sequence: CASSPWGQGAAHYGYTF.

The V and J genes are TRBV5-4 and TRBJ1-2; the D gene is possibly TRBD1 (6 bases). Germline-derived CDR1 and CDR2 are SGHNT and YYREEE (reference sequence). This CDR3 has 13 amino acids. Deletions cut 2 bases from V and 2 bases from J, with 7 bases between. The CDR3: CASSFTGNYGYTF. In DNA form, the CDR3 reads TGTGCCAGCAGCTTTACAGGGAACTATGGCTACACCTTC.

This clone was detected once. This chain links TRBV27 with TRBJ2-1; D is possibly TRBD2 (5 bases). The CDR3 is 13 amino acids. CDR1 and CDR2 (germline): MNHEY, SMNVEV (reference sequence). V was trimmed by 6 bases and J by 7 bases, leaving 13 bases between them. CDR3 sequence: CASRDSGRNEQFF. The CDR3 DNA sequence: TGTGCCAGCAGGGACTCCGGCCGGAATGAGCAGTTCTTC.

The V gene is TRBV18, the J gene TRBJ2-1; D is ambiguous. Germline CDR1 reads KGHSH; CDR2 reads LQKENI. This CDR3 comprises 12 residues. V was clipped by 0 bases and J by 6 bases, with 3 bases between them. For the CDR3, the DNA is TGTGCCAGCTCACCACCGGGCAATGAGCAGTTCTTC. Translation: CASSPPGNEQFF.

V usage is TRBV15 and J usage is TRBJ2-2, with 9 bases aligning to TRBD1. V lost 1 base to trimming and J lost 5 bases; unmatched junction nucleotides: 5. CDR3 length equals 16 residues. CDR1 LNHNV and CDR2 YYDKDF come from the germline V gene (reference sequence). CDR3 bases: TGTGCCACCAGCAGAGGTCCCGGGACAGGGACCGGGGAGCTGTTTTTT. Protein product: CATSRGPGTGTGELFF.

The chain carries TRBV27 and TRBJ1-2, with D perhaps matching TRBD1 (6 bases). V was clipped by 5 bases and J by 0 bases, with 19 bases between them. The CDR3 is 17 amino acids. Germline V gives CDR1 MNHEY, CDR2 SMNVEV (reference sequence). CDR3 residues: CASSAGQQHPPNYGYTF. The CDR3 coding sequence is TGTGCCAGCAGTGCCGGACAGCAGCACCCTCCTAACTATGGCTACACCTTC.

The chain recombines TRBV7-3 with TRBJ2-1; D call uncertain. CDR1 and CDR2 from the germline V gene are SGHTA and FQGTGA. V was clipped by 2 bases and J by 8 bases, with 10 bases between them. The CDR3 is made up of 13 amino acids. The CDR3 DNA is TGTGCCAGCAGCTTACCGGACCGGGATGAGCAGTTCTTC. This encodes CASSLPDRDEQFF.

V gene TRBV2 combines with J gene TRBJ2-7; possible D gene TRBD2, 7 bases. CDR1 SNHLY and CDR2 FYNNEI come from the germline V gene. The V gene lost 4 bases and the J gene lost 2 bases, with 21 bases spanning the gap. CDR3 length equals 17 residues. CDR3 sequence (DNA): TGTGCCAGCAGTGGCAGGGAGGGCAGGGGAGGACCCTACGAGCAGTACGTC. Residues: CASSGREGRGGPYEQYV.

V is TRBV4-2 and J is TRBJ1-5, with a tentative D call TRBD1 (5 bases). The CDR3 totals 17 residues. V shed 0 bases and J shed 2 bases, with 14 bases lying between them. The germline V gene encodes CDR1 LGHNA and CDR2 YNFKEQ. CDR3 DNA: TGTGCCAGCAGCCAAGATTATGCGGGGCGAGGCAATCAGCCCCAGCATTTT. It specifies CASSQDYAGRGNQPQHF.

The genes are TRBV13 and TRBJ1-2; maybe TRBD1 (5 bases). The CDR3 is made up of 13 amino acids. V was pared by 6 bases and J by 9 bases, with 17 bases between. CDR1 is PRHDT and CDR2 is FYEKMQ in the germline V gene (reference sequence). The CDR3 DNA sequence: TGTGCCAGCAGATCTCCTCCCCGGGACCGCTACACCTTC. It specifies CASRSPPRDRYTF.

The chain is built from TRBV27 and TRBJ1-1; D may be TRBD1 (5 bases). The V gene lost 3 bases and the J gene lost 8 bases, with 10 bases spanning the gap. The CDR3 runs 12 residues. Germline V gene data show CDR1 as MNHEY and CDR2 as SMNVEV (reference sequence). The CDR3 reads CASSFGQGEAFF. For the CDR3, the DNA is TGTGCCAGCAGTTTCGGGCAGGGCGAAGCTTTCTTT.

This chain uses TRBV9 with TRBJ1-1; 7 bases map to TRBD1. CDR3 size: 16 residues. Germline V gene lookup returns CDR1 SGDLS and CDR2 YYNGEE. J lost 0 bases, V lost 0 bases, and 5 bases had no gene match. The CDR3 loop is CASSVDAGGLNTEAFF. The CDR3 DNA reads as TGTGCCAGCAGCGTAGACGCAGGGGGATTGAACACTGAAGCTTTCTTT.

For the CDR3, the DNA is TGTGCCAGCAGCGCCCCTGGCGACGACAATGAGCAGTTCTTC. Translated, it gives CASSAPGDDNEQFF. This chain connects TRBV9 to TRBJ2-1, with unresolved D. Deletions cut 3 bases from V and 5 bases from J, with 12 bases between. In germline, CDR1 is SGDLS, CDR2 YYNGEE. The CDR3 runs to 14 residues.

V gene TRBV10-2 combines with J gene TRBJ2-7, with 14 bases aligning to TRBD2. V shed 6 bases, J shed 4 bases, and the junction held 8 bases outside the gene matches. There are 16 residues in the CDR3. Germline loops: CDR1 WSHSY, CDR2 SAAADI. The CDR3 region is CASRGPGTSGGYEQYV. The CDR3, as DNA: TGCGCCAGCAGGGGACCCGGGACTAGCGGGGGTTACGAGCAGTACGTC.

This clone was detected only once. The junction differs from germline at one of its ends, possibly a read error. This sample includes further DNA sequences coding for the same CDR3. The chain combines TRBV10-3 with TRBJ2-1; TRBD2 might be the D (6 bases). The CDR3 runs 18 residues. The germline gives CDR1 ENHRY, CDR2 SYGVKD. CDR3 amino acids: CAISTLSLAPISYNEQFF. The CDR3 bases are TGTGCCATCAGCACCCTCTCACTAGCACCGATCTCCTACAATGAACAGTTCTTC.

The CDR3 nucleotides read TGTGCCAGCACCGACGAAGCTGGGGCCAACGTCCTGACTTTC. The encoded protein is CASTDEAGANVLTF. This rearrangement joins TRBV7-6 to TRBJ2-6; D is unresolved. V gave up 7 bases and J gave up 2 bases, with 9 bases separating them. CDR1 SGHVS and CDR2 FNYEAQ come from the germline V gene. CDR3 length: 14 amino acids.

V gene TRBV7-2 combines with J gene TRBJ2-4, with D perhaps matching TRBD1 (6 bases). There are 18 residues in the CDR3. Trimming stripped 2 bases from V and 0 bases from J, with 17 bases between. Germline V gene data show CDR1 as SGHTA and CDR2 as FQGNSA. The CDR3 nucleotides read TGTGCCAGCAGCTTATCGTACAGGGTAAGGATAGCCAAAAACATTCAGTACTTC. It codes for CASSLSYRVRIAKNIQYF.

This clone was counted a single time. The rearrangement links TRBV4-1 to TRBJ2-2; D remains unclear. This CDR3 comprises 13 residues. Looked up from germline, CDR1 is MGHRA and CDR2 is YSYEKL. V was cut by 1 base and J by 6 bases, with 6 bases left in between. This chain's CDR3 is CASSQVFSGELFF. Here the CDR3 DNA reads TGCGCCAGCAGCCAAGTATTTTCCGGGGAGCTGTTTTTT.

This clone is deemed medium-sized (0.01 to 0.1%). The chain combines TRBV9 with TRBJ2-3; TRBD2 matches at 10 bases. This CDR3 region has 16 residues. The trim removed 4 bases at V and 1 base at J, leaving 6 bases unmatched. Per germline, CDR1 SGDLS and CDR2 YYNGEE. The CDR3 sequence is CASSPGTSDGTDTQYF. CDR3 DNA sequence: TGTGCCAGCAGCCCCGGGACTAGCGACGGCACAGATACGCAGTATTTT. The full variable domain, rest sourced from reference TRBV9 and TRBJ2-3, is DSGVTQTPKHLITATGQRVTLRCSPRSGDLSVYWYQQSLDQGLQFLIQYYNGEERAKGNILERFSAQQFPDLHSELNLSSLELGDSALYFCASSPGTSDGTDTQYFGPGTRLTVL.

This sequence joins TRBV9 and TRBJ1-5; TRBD1 might be the D (6 bases). The CDR3 extends over 15 amino acids. The germline V and J ends were trimmed by 4 bases and 4 bases, with 15 bases remaining between them. Germline CDR1 SGDLS, CDR2 YYNGEE. The CDR3 sequence: CASSLGGQANQPQHF. In nucleotides, the CDR3 is TGTGCCAGCAGCCTGGGGGGGCAAGCTAATCAGCCCCAGCATTTT.

The chain couples TRBV9 to TRBJ2-1, with D maybe TRBD2 (5 bases). The CDR3 extends over 16 amino acids. The V end lost 0 bases, the J end lost 5 bases, and 15 bases lay between the germline ends. Germline V lookup: CDR1 SGDLS, CDR2 YYNGEE. The CDR3 loop reads CASSVGETVRHNEQFF. As DNA, the CDR3 is TGTGCCAGCAGCGTAGGGGAGACCGTTAGACACAATGAGCAGTTCTTC. Filled out from reference TRBV9 and TRBJ2-1, the complete variable domain reads DSGVTQTPKHLITATGQRVTLRCSPRSGDLSVYWYQQSLDQGLQFLIQYYNGEERAKGNILERFSAQQFPDLHSELNLSSLELGDSALYFCASSVGETVRHNEQFFGPGTRLTVL.

V is TRBV19 and J is TRBJ2-1; D perhaps matches TRBD2 (5 bases). Germline-derived CDR1 and CDR2 are LNHDA and SQIVND (reference sequence). V dropped 3 bases and J dropped 5 bases, with 14 bases sitting between them. This CDR3 comprises 15 residues. The CDR3 DNA reads as TGTGCCAGTAGTATGGCGGGCCTGCCAAACAATGAGCAGTTCTTC. Translated, it gives CASSMAGLPNNEQFF.

The genes are TRBV9 and TRBJ1-4; D is possibly TRBD1 (6 bases). V lost 5 bases and J lost 6, with 14 bases in between. This CDR3 is 14 amino acids long. Per the germline V gene, CDR1 is SGDLS and CDR2 is YYNGEE. In DNA, the CDR3 is TGTGCCAGCAGTTTAACAGGGTGGGATGAAAAACTGTTTTTT. The encoded protein is CASSLTGWDEKLFF.

The rearrangement uses TRBV27 and TRBJ2-3; D gene ambiguous. V gave up 1 base and J gave up 0 bases, with 5 bases separating them. Germline CDR1 MNHEY, CDR2 SMNVEV (reference sequence). The CDR3 has 14 amino acids. The DNA of the CDR3 is TGTGCCAGCAGTTTATGGGGAAGCACAGATACGCAGTATTTT. It yields the protein CASSLWGSTDTQYF.